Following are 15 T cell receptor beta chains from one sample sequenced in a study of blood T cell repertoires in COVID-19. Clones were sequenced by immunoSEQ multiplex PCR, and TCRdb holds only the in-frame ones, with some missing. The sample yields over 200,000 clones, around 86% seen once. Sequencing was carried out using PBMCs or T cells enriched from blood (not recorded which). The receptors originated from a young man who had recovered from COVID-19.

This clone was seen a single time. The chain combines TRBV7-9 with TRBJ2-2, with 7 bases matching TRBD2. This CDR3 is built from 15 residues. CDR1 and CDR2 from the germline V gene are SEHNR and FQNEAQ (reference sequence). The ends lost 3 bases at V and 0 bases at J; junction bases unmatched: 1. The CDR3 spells CASSFGGTNTGELFF. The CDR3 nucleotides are TGTGCCAGCAGCTTCGGGGGGACGAACACCGGGGAGCTGTTTTTT.

The chain's CDR3 is CAISAWEVSDAGELFF. The CDR3 DNA reads as TGTGCCATCAGTGCCTGGGAGGTTTCGGACGCCGGGGAGCTGTTTTTT. The V call is TRBV10-3, the J call TRBJ2-2, with D possibly matching TRBD2 (6 bases). V was pared by 4 bases and J by 6 bases, with 18 bases between. The germline gives CDR1 ENHRY, CDR2 SYGVKD. CDR3 size: 16 residues.

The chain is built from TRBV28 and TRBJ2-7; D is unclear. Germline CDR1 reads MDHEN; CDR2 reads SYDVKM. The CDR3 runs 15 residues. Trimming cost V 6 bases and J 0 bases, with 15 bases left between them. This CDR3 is CASRRLRISSYEQYF. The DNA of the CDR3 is TGTGCCAGCAGGCGACTTAGGATCAGCTCCTACGAGCAGTACTTC. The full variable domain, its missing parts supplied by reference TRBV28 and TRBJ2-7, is DVKVTQSSRYLVKRTGEKVFLECVQDMDHENMFWYRQDPGLGLRLIYFSYDVKMKEKGDIPEGYSVSREKKERFSLILESASTNQTSMYLCASRRLRISSYEQYFGPGTRLTVT.

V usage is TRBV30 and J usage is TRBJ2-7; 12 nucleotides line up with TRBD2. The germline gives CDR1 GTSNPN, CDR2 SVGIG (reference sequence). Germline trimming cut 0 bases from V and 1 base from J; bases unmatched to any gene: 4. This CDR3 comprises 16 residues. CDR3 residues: CAWSVLAGGMSYEQYF. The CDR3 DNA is TGTGCCTGGAGTGTACTAGCGGGAGGTATGTCCTACGAGCAGTACTTC.

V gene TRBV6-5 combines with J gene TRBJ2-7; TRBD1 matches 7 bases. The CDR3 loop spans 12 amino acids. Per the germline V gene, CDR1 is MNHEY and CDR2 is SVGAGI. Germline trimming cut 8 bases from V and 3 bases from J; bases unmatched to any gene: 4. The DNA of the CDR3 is TGTGCCAGCGGGACAGACATCTACGAGCAGTACTTC. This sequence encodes CASGTDIYEQYF.

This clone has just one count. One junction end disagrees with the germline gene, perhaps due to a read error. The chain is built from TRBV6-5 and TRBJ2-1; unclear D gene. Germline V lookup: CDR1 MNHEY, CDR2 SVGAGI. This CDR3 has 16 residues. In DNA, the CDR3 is TGTGCCACCAGTTTCGACTTCCTGAGCTCCTACAATGAGCAGTTCTTC. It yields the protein CATSFDFLSSYNEQFF.

The CDR3 bases are TGTGCCAGCAGCCCCCTTGGGGGGGCCACCACAGATACGCAGTATTTT. Its protein is CASSPLGGATTDTQYF. J is TRBJ2-3 and V is TRBV7-6, with a possible D match to TRBD2 (7 bases). Trimming cost V 5 bases and J 2 bases, with 17 bases left between them. CDR3 length: 16 amino acids. Germline CDR1 reads SGHVS; CDR2 reads FNYEAQ.

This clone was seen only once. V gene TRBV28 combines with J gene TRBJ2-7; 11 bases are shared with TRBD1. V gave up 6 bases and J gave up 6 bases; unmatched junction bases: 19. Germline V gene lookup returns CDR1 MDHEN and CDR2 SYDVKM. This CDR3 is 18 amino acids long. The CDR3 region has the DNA TGTGCCAGCAGCCCCGGGACAGGGGGAGTATATCTTATCGGCGAGCAGTACTTC. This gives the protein CASSPGTGGVYLIGEQYF.

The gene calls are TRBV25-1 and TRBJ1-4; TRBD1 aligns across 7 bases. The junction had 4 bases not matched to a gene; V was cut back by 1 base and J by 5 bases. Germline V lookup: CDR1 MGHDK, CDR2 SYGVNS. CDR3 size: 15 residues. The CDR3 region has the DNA TGTGCCAGCAGTGAATCGGGCAGGGGGAATGAAAAACTGTTTTTT. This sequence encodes CASSESGRGNEKLFF.

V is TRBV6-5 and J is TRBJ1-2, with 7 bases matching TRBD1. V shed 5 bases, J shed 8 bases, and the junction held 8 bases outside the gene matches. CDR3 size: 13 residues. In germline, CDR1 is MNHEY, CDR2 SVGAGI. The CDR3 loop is CASSHRGPGGYTF. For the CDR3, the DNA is TGTGCCAGCAGTCACAGGGGCCCGGGGGGCTACACCTTC.

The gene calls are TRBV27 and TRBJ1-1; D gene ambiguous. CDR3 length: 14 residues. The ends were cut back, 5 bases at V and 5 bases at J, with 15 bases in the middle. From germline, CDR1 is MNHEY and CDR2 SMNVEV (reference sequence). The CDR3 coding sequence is TGTGCCAGCAGTAGCGGGAGGCCCGGGACTGAAGCTTTCTTT. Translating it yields CASSSGRPGTEAFF.

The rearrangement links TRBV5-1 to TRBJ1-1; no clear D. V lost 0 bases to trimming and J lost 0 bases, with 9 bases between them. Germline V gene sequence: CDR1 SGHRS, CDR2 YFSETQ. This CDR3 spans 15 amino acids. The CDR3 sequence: CASSLGALMNTEAFF. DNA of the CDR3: TGCGCCAGCAGCTTGGGAGCCCTAATGAACACTGAAGCTTTCTTT.

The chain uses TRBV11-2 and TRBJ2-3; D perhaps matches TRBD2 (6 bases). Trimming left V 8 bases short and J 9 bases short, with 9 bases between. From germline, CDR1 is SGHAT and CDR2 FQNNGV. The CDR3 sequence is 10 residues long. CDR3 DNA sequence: TGTGCCAGCGGTAGCGGAACGCAGTATTTT. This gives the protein CASGSGTQYF. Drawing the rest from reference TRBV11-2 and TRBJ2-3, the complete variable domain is EAGVAQSPRYKIIEKRQSVAFWCNPISGHATLYWYQQILGQGPKLLIQFQNNGVVDDSQLPKDRFSAERLKGVDSTLKIQPAKLEDSAVYLCASGSGTQYFGPGTRLTVL.

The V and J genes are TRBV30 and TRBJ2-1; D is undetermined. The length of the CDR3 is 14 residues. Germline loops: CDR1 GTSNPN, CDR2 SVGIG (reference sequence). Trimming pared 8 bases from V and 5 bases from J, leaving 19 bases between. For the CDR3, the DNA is TGTGCCGGTAACAGCATGGAAATTAACAATGAGCAGTTCTTC. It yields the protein CAGNSMEINNEQFF. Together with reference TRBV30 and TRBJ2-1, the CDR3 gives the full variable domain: SQTIHQWPATLVQPVGSPLSLECTVEGTSNPNLYWYRQAAGRGLQLLFYSVGIGQISSEVPQNLSASRPQDRQFILSSKKLLLSDSGFYLCAGNSMEINNEQFFGPGTRLTVL.

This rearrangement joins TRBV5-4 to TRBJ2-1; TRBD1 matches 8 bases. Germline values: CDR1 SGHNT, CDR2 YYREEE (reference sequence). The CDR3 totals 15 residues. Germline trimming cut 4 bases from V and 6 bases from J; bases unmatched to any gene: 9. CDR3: CASSQWTGRINEQFF. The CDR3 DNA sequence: TGTGCCAGCAGCCAATGGACAGGGCGCATCAATGAGCAGTTCTTC.